Each of the 32 T cell receptor beta chains below was sequenced from the same sample in a study of blood T cell repertoires in COVID-19. The repertoire was sequenced with immunoSEQ multiplex PCR; TCRdb's copy has only in-frame clones and lacks some. The sample consists of 200,000 to 300,000 clones, around 84% of them appearing once. The sample comprised peripheral blood. Receptors originate from a man aged 60 to 69 with acute or convalescent COVID-19.

The chain links TRBV7-9 to TRBJ2-7; tentative D call: TRBD1 (7 bases). Between the trimmed V and J ends, which lost 4 bases and 2 bases, there was a span of 18 bases. This CDR3 comprises 16 residues. Germline CDR1 is SEHNR and CDR2 is FQNEAQ (reference sequence). The CDR3 coding sequence is TGTGCCAGCAGCTCACTAGCCGGGACAGTCCCCTACGAGCAGTACTTC. It encodes CASSSLAGTVPYEQYF.

V is TRBV30 and J is TRBJ2-7; maybe TRBD2 (5 bases). Per germline, CDR1 GTSNPN and CDR2 SVGIG (reference sequence). The CDR3 is made up of 14 amino acids. V dropped 7 bases and J dropped 3 bases, with 19 bases sitting between them. CDR3 loop: CASQGSGSDYEQYF. The CDR3 coding sequence is TGTGCCTCACAAGGGTCGGGGAGCGACTACGAGCAGTACTTC.

V gene TRBV3-1 (or the pseudogene TRBV3-2) combines with J gene TRBJ1-6, with 7 nucleotides matching TRBD1. The germline gives CDR1 LGHDT, CDR2 YNNKEL (reference sequence). Trimming removed 2 bases from V and 10 bases from J; junction bases left unmatched: 8. This CDR3 has 15 residues. In nucleotides, the CDR3 is TGTGCCAGCAGCCAATCGACAGGGCGCGGATCACCCCTCCACTTT. It translates to CASSQSTGRGSPLHF.

This chain joins TRBV7-2 and TRBJ1-6, with a weak D call TRBD1 (6 bases). The CDR3 spans 16 residues. Between the trimmed V and J ends, which lost 4 bases and 0 bases, there was a span of 10 bases. Germline lookup yields CDR1 SGHTA and CDR2 FQGNSA. CDR3 sequence (DNA): TGTGCCAGCAGCTCTAGGGGGATCTCCTATAATTCACCCCTCCACTTT. Amino acid sequence: CASSSRGISYNSPLHF. The full variable domain, its missing parts supplied by reference TRBV7-2 and TRBJ1-6, is GAGVSQSPSNKVTEKGKDVELRCDPISGHTALYWYRQSLGQGLEFLIYFQGNSAPDKSGLPSDRFSAERTGGSVSTLTIQRTQQEDSAVYLCASSSRGISYNSPLHFGNGTRLTVT.

The chain couples TRBV10-2 to TRBJ1-1, with D unclear. Germline V CDR1 and CDR2: WSHSY, SAAADI. There are 12 residues in the CDR3. Trimming removed 6 bases from V and 1 base from J, with 6 bases in between. CDR3 coding DNA: TGCGCCAGCAGGGCCACGAACACTGAAGCTTTCTTT. This sequence encodes CASRATNTEAFF.

The rearrangement joins TRBV18 to TRBJ1-1; a weak D match, TRBD1 (6 bases). The CDR3 loop spans 16 amino acids. Germline V gene data show CDR1 as KGHSH and CDR2 as LQKENI. V shed 4 bases and J shed 3 bases, with 18 bases lying between them. Here the CDR3 reads CASSQNRAGGDTEAFF. The CDR3 DNA is TGTGCCAGCTCACAAAACAGGGCCGGTGGTGACACTGAAGCTTTCTTT. The full variable domain, completed using reference TRBV18 and TRBJ1-1, is NAGVMQNPRHLVRRRGQEARLRCSPMKGHSHVYWYRQLPEEGLKFMVYLQKENIIDESGMPKERFSAEFPKEGPSILRIQQVVRGDSAAYFCASSQNRAGGDTEAFFGQGTRLTVV.

J is TRBJ2-4 and V is TRBV5-6; 9 nucleotides align to TRBD1. CDR1 is SGHDT, CDR2 YYEEEE, per germline. V dropped 2 bases and J dropped 3; count of bases not matched to a gene: 9. The CDR3 totals 17 residues. The CDR3 protein is CASSFEQGARVKNIQYF. CDR3 nucleotides: TGTGCCAGCAGCTTCGAACAGGGGGCTAGGGTCAAAAACATTCAGTACTTC.

The chain has TRBV6-2 or TRBV6-3 and TRBJ2-3; 8 bases map to TRBD2. Trimming removed 2 bases from V and 0 bases from J; junction bases left unmatched: 4. CDR1 and CDR2 from the germline V gene are MNHEY and SVGEGT. The CDR3 has 16 amino acids. The DNA for the CDR3 is TGTGCCAGCAGTTACGGTAGCGGGACTAGCACAGATACGCAGTATTTT. This encodes CASSYGSGTSTDTQYF.

The chain couples TRBV12-3 or TRBV12-4 to TRBJ2-2; a possible D gene is TRBD1 (6 bases). Trimming removed 10 bases at V and 0 bases at J, with 9 bases between. The CDR3 is 13 amino acids. CDR3 nucleotides: TGTGCCACCCAGGGGTCGAACACCGGGGAGCTGTTTTTT. It translates to CATQGSNTGELFF.

V is TRBV7-2 and J is TRBJ2-7, with TRBD1 matching over 8 bases. Germline assignment: CDR1 SGHTA and CDR2 FQGNSA. V trimming: 5 bases; J trimming: 2 bases; junction bases outside the gene matches: 11. This CDR3 spans 16 amino acids. The DNA of the CDR3 is TGTGCCAGCAGCCCGGCACCCGGACAGGGAACCTACGAGCAGTACTTC. Protein product: CASSPAPGQGTYEQYF.

The V and J genes are TRBV2 and TRBJ2-1, with D perhaps TRBD2 (6 bases). With 4 bases removed from V and 6 bases from J, the gap between germline ends came to 16 bases. Germline CDR1 is SNHLY and CDR2 is FYNNEI. This CDR3 is 15 amino acids long. CDR3 loop: CASSGDSSLGNEQFF. CDR3 coding DNA: TGTGCCAGCAGTGGGGACTCCTCTTTGGGCAATGAGCAGTTCTTC.

V usage is TRBV14 and J usage is TRBJ2-3; D is possibly TRBD1 (6 bases). The CDR3 spans 17 residues. V was trimmed by 3 bases and J by 3 bases, leaving 19 bases between them. Germline V gene sequence: CDR1 SGHDN, CDR2 FVKESK. The CDR3 is CASSQETGTLFTDTQYF. CDR3 DNA: TGTGCCAGCAGCCAGGAAACGGGGACACTCTTTACAGATACGCAGTATTTT.

This chain links TRBV5-1 with TRBJ2-5; 7 bases fit TRBD1. Germline trimming cut 0 bases from V and 0 bases from J; bases unmatched to any gene: 8. CDR1 is SGHRS, CDR2 YFSETQ, per germline. The CDR3 extends over 17 amino acids. The DNA of the CDR3 is TGCGCCAGCAGCTTGGTTTTGGGGACAGCCAACCAAGAGACCCAGTACTTC. Its protein is CASSLVLGTANQETQYF.

The rearrangement joins TRBV7-6 to TRBJ2-5; the match to TRBD2 covers 8 bases. Per the germline V gene, CDR1 is SGHVS and CDR2 is FNYEAQ. CDR3 length equals 18 residues. The V gene end was trimmed by 0 bases and the J gene end by 1 base; junction bases not matched to a gene: 10. CDR3 amino acids: CASSLAYRAGRGQETQYF. For the CDR3, the DNA is TGTGCCAGCAGCTTAGCGTATCGGGCCGGGAGGGGCCAAGAGACCCAGTACTTC.

The CDR3 is CASTDGGGSTDTQYF. CDR3 nucleotides: TGTGCCAGCACAGATGGCGGAGGTAGCACAGATACGCAGTATTTT. The chain uses TRBV7-9 and TRBJ2-3, with D perhaps TRBD2 (5 bases). The CDR3 consists of 15 residues. V lost 7 bases to trimming and J lost 0 bases, with 14 bases between them. Germline loops: CDR1 SEHNR, CDR2 FQNEAQ (reference sequence).

This chain links TRBV6-5 with TRBJ1-1, with D possibly being TRBD1 (6 bases). The V gene's germline CDR1 is MNHEY and CDR2 SVGAGI. This CDR3 is 11 amino acids long. V lost 6 bases, J lost 11 bases, and 13 bases lay in between. CDR3 in DNA: TGTGCCAGCAGACAGGGCCTGTGGGCTTTCTTT. Its translation is CASRQGLWAFF.

This chain links TRBV6-5 with TRBJ1-5, with D perhaps TRBD1 (6 bases). The CDR3 runs 12 residues. The germline CDR1 and CDR2 sequences are MNHEY and SVGAGI. V dropped 6 bases and J dropped 11 bases, with 14 bases sitting between them. CDR3 amino acids: CASRVNRVSQHF. For the CDR3, the DNA is TGTGCCAGCAGGGTAAACAGGGTGTCCCAGCATTTT.

This clone occurred once. The V and J genes are TRBV27 and TRBJ2-1, with 11 bases that match TRBD2. Germline-derived CDR1 and CDR2 are MNHEY and SMNVEV (reference sequence). Trimming at V came to 2 bases and at J to 4 bases, leaving 4 bases not matched to a gene. This CDR3 spans 16 amino acids. The CDR3, as DNA: TGTGCCAGCAGTTTACGGCTAGCGGGAGGTTACAATGAGCAGTTCTTC. Its protein is CASSLRLAGGYNEQFF.

The V and J genes are TRBV6-5 and TRBJ1-2, with 8 bases matching TRBD1. CDR1 is MNHEY and CDR2 is SVGAGI in the germline V gene. J was trimmed by 4 bases and V by 6 bases; bases with no gene match: 4. CDR3 length: 13 residues. CDR3 protein: CASRATGAYGYTF. As DNA, the CDR3 is TGTGCCAGCAGAGCGACAGGGGCCTATGGCTACACCTTC.

The chain couples TRBV19 to TRBJ1-1; no clear D. The germline V gene has CDR1 LNHDA and CDR2 SQIVND (reference sequence). Trimming pared 7 bases from V and 6 bases from J, leaving 15 bases between. The CDR3 totals 13 residues. In nucleotides, the CDR3 is TGTGCCAGTACCCTCGACTTGAGTGCTGAAGCTTTCTTT. Translation gives CASTLDLSAEAFF.

This clone came up many times. This rearrangement joins TRBV30 to TRBJ2-7, with 7 bases fitting TRBD2. The CDR3 sequence is 13 residues long. In germline, CDR1 is GTSNPN, CDR2 SVGIG (reference sequence). V was clipped by 0 bases and J by 3 bases; unmatched bases: 2. The CDR3 spells CAWSVGGNYEQYF. CDR3 in DNA: TGTGCCTGGAGTGTCGGGGGGAACTACGAGCAGTACTTC.

V is TRBV9 and J is TRBJ2-3; 9 nucleotides line up with TRBD2. V lost 5 bases to trimming and J lost 6 bases; unmatched junction nucleotides: 10. The CDR3 contains 15 residues. Germline CDR1 reads SGDLS; CDR2 reads YYNGEE. The CDR3, as DNA: TGTGCCAGCAGTGGGGGAGCGGGAGGAGGGGATACGCAGTATTTT. Its translation is CASSGGAGGGDTQYF.

Notes on this clone: One end of the junction varies from germline; a read error may be responsible. The chain combines TRBV4-2 with TRBJ1-2, with D possibly TRBD1 on 5 matching bases. The CDR3 has 13 amino acids. Germline loops: CDR1 LGHNA, CDR2 YNFKEQ. The CDR3 nucleotides are TGTGCCAGCAGCGAAGAGTTAGGGGATGGCTACACCTTC. Translated: CASSEELGDGYTF.

The chain has TRBV4-2 and TRBJ2-1, with 15 nucleotides matching TRBD2. After removal of 5 bases from V and 4 bases from J, the junction contained 9 bases not matched to a gene. Germline values: CDR1 LGHNA, CDR2 YNFKEQ. CDR3 length: 18 amino acids. This chain's CDR3 is CASSLEGLAGGGYNEQFF. The CDR3 bases are TGTGCCAGCAGCTTGGAAGGACTAGCGGGAGGGGGGTACAATGAGCAGTTCTTC.

This clone has just a few counts. The CDR3 bases are TGCGCCAGCAGTAGGGACAGGGCCGATTCACCCCTCCACTTT. Encoded protein: CASSRDRADSPLHF. The chain recombines TRBV5-1 with TRBJ1-6, with TRBD1 matching 9 bases. CDR1 and CDR2 from the germline V gene are SGHRS and YFSETQ. The junction had 5 bases not matched to a gene; V was cut back by 5 bases and J by 8 bases. The CDR3 contains 14 residues.

V and J are TRBV6-5 and TRBJ1-2; D not certain. Germline V gives CDR1 MNHEY, CDR2 SVGAGI. The CDR3 consists of 14 residues. Deletions cut 0 bases from V and 4 bases from J, with 9 bases between. This CDR3 reads CASSYSPTVYGYTF. In DNA, the CDR3 is TGTGCCAGCAGTTACTCCCCAACAGTCTATGGCTACACCTTC.

DNA for the CDR3: TGTGCCAGCTCAGCAGGGAACCTCGGCGAGCAGTACTTC. Translating it yields CASSAGNLGEQYF. This chain joins TRBV18 and TRBJ2-7, with D maybe TRBD1 (5 bases). The CDR3 runs to 13 residues. Germline loops: CDR1 KGHSH, CDR2 LQKENI. Trimming removed 5 bases from V and 6 bases from J, with 14 bases in between.

The chain uses TRBV5-1 and TRBJ1-4; 11 bases fit TRBD1. V lost 5 bases, J lost 8 bases, and 8 bases stayed unmatched. The CDR3 contains 15 residues. Germline values: CDR1 SGHRS, CDR2 YFSETQ. CDR3 sequence (DNA): TGCGCCAGCAGAGTTGGGACAGGGGGAGAAGAAAAACTGTTTTTT. Residues: CASRVGTGGEEKLFF.

The rearrangement joins TRBV19 to TRBJ1-6; TRBD1 is a possible D gene (6 bases). V was cut by 5 bases and J by 7 bases, with 12 bases left in between. The CDR3 loop spans 14 amino acids. Germline lookup yields CDR1 LNHDA and CDR2 SQIVND (reference sequence). The CDR3 reads CASSFPDRNSPLHF. The CDR3 bases are TGTGCCAGTAGTTTCCCGGACAGAAATTCACCCCTCCACTTT.

V gene TRBV5-4 combines with J gene TRBJ2-5; 7 bases align to TRBD2. The CDR3 covers 13 residues. Germline V CDR1 and CDR2: SGHNT, YYREEE (reference sequence). J was trimmed by 5 bases and V by 0 bases; bases with no gene match: 1. The CDR3 loop reads CASSLAGRETQYF. Written as DNA, the CDR3 is TGTGCCAGCAGCTTGGCCGGGAGGGAGACCCAGTACTTC.

The V call is TRBV29-1, the J call TRBJ2-3, with D unresolved. Deletions cut 3 bases from V and 4 bases from J, with 14 bases between. This CDR3 is 14 amino acids long. Per the germline V gene, CDR1 is SQVTM and CDR2 is ANQGSEA. The CDR3 nucleotides are TGCAGCGTTGAGATCGGGTACGGCGCAGATACGCAGTATTTT. This encodes CSVEIGYGADTQYF.

This sequence joins TRBV12-3 or TRBV12-4 and TRBJ2-3; 7 bases line up with TRBD1. Trimming at V came to 10 bases and at J to 2 bases, leaving 6 bases not matched to a gene. The CDR3 sequence is 13 residues long. In DNA form, the CDR3 reads TGTGCCACGGCCGGACAGGTCACAGATACGCAGTATTTT. Translation gives CATAGQVTDTQYF.